These 32 T cell receptor beta chains were sequenced from one sample in a study of T-cell reconstitution after alpha-beta-depleted transplantation in children (TCRdb year 2016). Library prep was done by PCR. TCRdb records Illumina HiSeq 2500 as the sequencer. TCR libraries were prepared with molecular barcoding, using unique molecular identifiers to normalize TCRbeta repertoire quantification. Through fastp at Q25 and MiXCR, TCRdb rebuilt clones from the public reads, retaining in-frame beta chains. Rows merge per CDR3 protein into single entries with the most common DNA and genes. Within this sample are under 450,000 distinct CDR3 sequences, with 15% to 20% of them counted one time only. Approximately 29% of the sample comes from the top ten. Explained via the paper, the treatment or condition label denotes: allogeneic hematopoietic cell transplantation with graft depleted of TCRalphabeta T cells and CD19 B cells.

This specimen was PBMCs, mostly from graft donor cells, taken 360 days after TCRalphabeta/CD19-depleted stem cell transplant. The receptors originated from a boy less than two years old who had a stem cell transplant for Wiskott-Aldrich syndrome, so the T cells may come from the graft donor.

The sample holds a few counts of this clonotype. The chain employs TRBV25-1 and TRBJ2-5, with a possible D match to TRBD2 (6 bases). The CDR3 contains 12 residues. The ends were cut back, 8 bases at V and 5 bases at J, with 12 bases in the middle. Germline V gives CDR1 MGHDK, CDR2 SYGVNS. CDR3 nucleotide sequence: TGTGCCAGCGGATTGGAGGGGGAGACCCAGTACTTC. It encodes CASGLEGETQYF.

This clonotype has only a few counts. The chain recombines TRBV7-2 with TRBJ1-1; D perhaps matches TRBD1 (6 bases). CDR1 and CDR2 (germline): SGHTA, FQGNSA. This CDR3 spans 14 amino acids. V gave up 4 bases and J gave up 4 bases, with 13 bases separating them. CDR3 in amino acids: CASSYIDRPTEAFF. CDR3 DNA sequence: TGTGCCAGCAGCTACATAGACAGGCCCACTGAAGCTTTCTTT.

V usage is TRBV6-5 and J usage is TRBJ2-2; D gene uncertain. V dropped 3 bases and J dropped 6 bases, with 11 bases sitting between them. This CDR3 contains 14 residues. Germline V gives CDR1 MNHEY, CDR2 SVGAGI. The CDR3 nucleotides are TGTGCCAGCAGTTATAGAGCGAGCGCCGGGGAGCTGTTTTTT. It yields the protein CASSYRASAGELFF.

Only a few counts were recorded for this clonotype. The chain combines TRBV5-1 with TRBJ2-7; tentative D call: TRBD1 (5 bases). The germline CDR1 and CDR2 sequences are SGHRS and YFSETQ. The germline V and J ends were trimmed by 0 bases and 3 bases, with 10 bases remaining between them. The CDR3 is 14 amino acids. The DNA of the CDR3 is TGCGCCAGCAGCTTGGGTGACAGTTTCTACGAGCAGTACTTC. Protein product: CASSLGDSFYEQYF.

V is TRBV21-1 and J is TRBJ1-5; the DNA was not used to check the table's D call, TRBD1. TRBV21-1 is listed as a pseudogene. CDR3 size: 18 residues. The CDR3 spells CASSPRLPIPGVEQPQHF. The CDR3 DNA follows: TGTGCCAGCAGCCCTAGGCTCCCGATCCCAGGGGTTGAACAGCCCCAGCATTTT.

This clonotype has only a few counts. The gene calls are TRBV4-3 and TRBJ2-3; possible D gene TRBD1, 5 bases. The CDR3 totals 18 residues. The germline V and J ends were trimmed by 0 bases and 2 bases, with 18 bases remaining between them. Germline values: CDR1 LGHNA, CDR2 YSLEER. The CDR3 here is CASSQDLAGQVTTDTQYF. The CDR3 bases are TGCGCCAGCAGCCAAGATTTGGCAGGACAAGTGACCACAGATACGCAGTATTTT.

The J gene is TRBJ2-6, the V gene TRBV4-1; D call uncertain. CDR3 size: 17 residues. Germline loops: CDR1 MGHRA, CDR2 YSYEKL. V lost 2 bases to trimming and J lost 0 bases, with 11 bases between them. The DNA of the CDR3 is TGCGCCAGCAGCCAACCGGCAGGTCGCTCTGGGGCCAACGTCCTGACTTTC. Protein: CASSQPAGRSGANVLTF.

As concerns this clonotype: The junction differs from germline at one of its ends, possibly a read error. The V call is TRBV20-1, the J call TRBJ2-7, with 8 bases that match TRBD2. This CDR3 is built from 12 residues. Germline CDR1 reads DFQATT; CDR2 reads SNEGSKA (reference sequence). The DNA of the CDR3 is TGCAGTGCTAGAGTGGCCGGTTTAGCGGGGATCTTC. Its translation is CSARVAGLAGIF.

This clonotype was recorded a few times. CDR3 loop: CASSQGAGTSGGPPYEQYF. DNA for the CDR3: TGTGCCAGCAGCCAAGGGGCCGGGACTAGCGGGGGGCCCCCCTACGAGCAGTACTTC. V is TRBV14 and J is TRBJ2-7; 15 nucleotides line up with TRBD2. CDR3 length equals 19 residues. In germline, CDR1 is SGHDN, CDR2 FVKESK. Losses at the gene ends were 1 base for V and 2 bases for J; bases not matched to a gene: 9.

This clonotype occurred a few times. V usage is TRBV20-1 and J usage is TRBJ1-1; D may be TRBD1 (5 bases). This CDR3 contains 16 residues. V lost 3 bases and J lost 0, with 17 bases in between. Germline CDR1 is DFQATT and CDR2 is SNEGSKA (reference sequence). CDR3 DNA: TGCAGTGCTAGGGTACAGGCAAACTTTTTGAACACTGAAGCTTTCTTT. This sequence encodes CSARVQANFLNTEAFF.

V gene TRBV20-1 combines with J gene TRBJ2-3; D call uncertain. CDR3 length equals 13 residues. Trimming took 1 base from V and 4 from J, leaving 9 bases between them. Germline V CDR1 and CDR2: DFQATT, SNEGSKA (reference sequence). In nucleotides, the CDR3 is TGCAGTGCTAGAGCAATTGGCTCAGATACGCAGTATTTT. It translates to CSARAIGSDTQYF.

The chain carries TRBV24-1 and TRBJ2-5, with 9 bases that match TRBD2. After removal of 3 bases from V and 5 bases from J, the junction contained 12 bases not matched to a gene. CDR3 size: 17 residues. The germline V gene has CDR1 KGHDR and CDR2 SFDVKD. CDR3 residues: CATSDGLAGRGRETQYF. The DNA for the CDR3 is TGTGCCACCAGTGATGGTCTAGCGGGGAGAGGAAGGGAGACCCAGTACTTC.

The chain couples TRBV28 to TRBJ2-2, with D possibly being TRBD2 (5 bases). The CDR3 totals 21 residues. V lost 7 bases to trimming and J lost 0 bases, with 30 bases between them. Germline V gene sequence: CDR1 MDHEN, CDR2 SYDVKM. The CDR3 loop is CASTDFPLGSRYASNTGELFF. The CDR3 DNA follows: TGTGCCAGCACGGACTTCCCCCTTGGGTCCCGCTATGCTTCGAACACCGGGGAGCTGTTTTTT.

This clonotype showed up just a few times. The rearrangement joins TRBV12-3 or TRBV12-4 to TRBJ1-3; 7 bases line up with TRBD1. Trimming at V came to 3 bases and at J to 7 bases, leaving 6 bases not matched to a gene. The CDR3 totals 14 residues. CDR3 amino acids: CASSFVKGANTIYF. The CDR3 nucleotides read TGTGCCAGCAGTTTCGTAAAGGGGGCCAACACCATATATTTT.

This chain links TRBV3-1 with TRBJ1-4; no definite D call. V lost 0 bases, J lost 4 bases, and 9 bases lay in between. Germline CDR1 reads LGHDT; CDR2 reads YNNKEL (reference sequence). This CDR3 is built from 15 residues. DNA of the CDR3: TGTGCCAGCAGCCAAGAGGGCATGAGTAATGAAAAACTGTTTTTT. As protein: CASSQEGMSNEKLFF.

The sample holds a few counts of this clonotype. The chain is built from TRBV6-1 and TRBJ2-3; 7 bases align to TRBD2. The germline V gene has CDR1 MNHNS and CDR2 SASEGT. The CDR3 loop spans 15 amino acids. V was clipped by 6 bases and J by 5 bases; unmatched bases: 11. CDR3 region: CASSPSGAGRDTQYF. In DNA, the CDR3 is TGTGCCAGCAGCCCCAGCGGGGCGGGCAGAGATACGCAGTATTTT.

This clonotype turned up a few times. J is TRBJ2-3 and V is TRBV18; D is uncertain. The CDR3 has 13 amino acids. Deletions cut 6 bases from V and 6 bases from J, with 13 bases between. The germline CDR1 and CDR2 sequences are KGHSH and LQKENI. Here the CDR3 reads CASSPNLSDTQYF. CDR3 nucleotide sequence: TGTGCCAGCTCTCCCAACCTATCGGATACGCAGTATTTT. Drawing the rest from reference TRBV18 and TRBJ2-3, the complete variable domain is NAGVMQNPRHLVRRRGQEARLRCSPMKGHSHVYWYRQLPEEGLKFMVYLQKENIIDESGMPKERFSAEFPKEGPSILRIQQVVRGDSAAYFCASSPNLSDTQYFGPGTRLTVL.

This clonotype was counted only a few times. J is TRBJ2-2 and V is TRBV4-2; either TRBD1 or TRBD2 may supply D (5 bases each). Germline assignment: CDR1 LGHNA and CDR2 YNFKEQ. This CDR3 has 14 amino acids. Trimming removed 2 bases from V and 6 bases from J, with 10 bases in between. The CDR3 loop is CASSQKGTAGELFF. In nucleotides, the CDR3 is TGTGCCAGCAGCCAAAAAGGGACCGCCGGGGAGCTGTTTTTT.

This clonotype was observed a handful of times. This sequence joins TRBV15 and TRBJ2-3; 10 nucleotides agree with TRBD2. This CDR3 spans 17 amino acids. V trimming: 0 bases; J trimming: 1 base; junction bases outside the gene matches: 4. Germline CDR1 reads LNHNV; CDR2 reads YYDKDF (reference sequence). In DNA form, the CDR3 reads TGTGCCACCAGCAGAGACGTAGCGGGAGGTGGCACAGATACGCAGTATTTT. Translating gives CATSRDVAGGGTDTQYF. Full variable domain (rest looked up from reference TRBV15 and TRBJ2-3): DAMVIQNPRYQVTQFGKPVTLSCSQTLNHNVMYWYQQKSSQAPKLLFHYYDKDFNNEADTPDNFQSRRPNTSFCFLDIRSPGLGDTAMYLCATSRDVAGGGTDTQYFGPGTRLTVL.

The table lists this clonotype with a few counts. The V gene is TRBV11-2, the J gene TRBJ2-7, with D possibly TRBD1 on 6 matching bases. The germline gives CDR1 SGHAT, CDR2 FQNNGV. V lost 5 bases and J lost 3, with 17 bases in between. This CDR3 has 15 amino acids. The CDR3 region is CASSPGVRDGYEQYF. DNA for the CDR3: TGTGCCAGCAGCCCAGGGGTCCGGGATGGCTACGAGCAGTACTTC.

This clonotype has only a few counts. The V call is TRBV7-9, the J call TRBJ2-1; 8 nucleotides align to TRBD2. The CDR3 has 16 residues. Germline loops: CDR1 SEHNR, CDR2 FQNEAQ (reference sequence). The V gene end was trimmed by 1 base and the J gene end by 5 bases; junction bases not matched to a gene: 7. This CDR3 is CASSLVSGGPHNEQFF. The CDR3 DNA follows: TGTGCCAGCAGCTTAGTCTCGGGAGGGCCCCACAATGAGCAGTTCTTC. The full variable domain, with the rest looked up from reference TRBV7-9 and TRBJ2-1, is DTGVSQNPRHKITKRGQNVTFRCDPISEHNRLYWYRQTLGQGPEFLTYFQNEAQLEKSRLLSDRFSAERPKGSFSTLEIQRTEQGDSAMYLCASSLVSGGPHNEQFFGPGTRLTVL.

This clonotype was found many times. J is TRBJ2-3 and V is TRBV10-3; no definite D call. The V gene lost 2 bases and the J gene lost 2 bases, with 11 bases spanning the gap. This CDR3 has 15 residues. The germline CDR1 and CDR2 sequences are ENHRY and SYGVKD. The CDR3 here is CAISETTPYTDTQYF. The DNA of the CDR3 is TGTGCCATCAGTGAGACGACTCCCTACACAGATACGCAGTATTTT.

The V call is TRBV7-2, the J call TRBJ2-3; D is ambiguous. This CDR3 has 11 residues. The V gene's germline CDR1 is SGHTA and CDR2 FQGNSA. V gave up 6 bases and J gave up 5 bases, with 6 bases separating them. This CDR3 is CASSILDTQYF. The CDR3, as DNA: TGTGCCAGCAGTATCCTAGATACGCAGTATTTT.

This clonotype has only a few counts. The J gene is TRBJ2-5, the V gene TRBV7-6, with TRBD2 matching 13 bases. The germline CDR1 and CDR2 sequences are SGHVS and FNYEAQ. Germline trimming cut 6 bases from V and 2 bases from J; bases unmatched to any gene: 3. There are 15 residues in the CDR3. CDR3 DNA sequence: TGTGCCAGCAGAAGACTAGCGGGGGGTCAAGAGACCCAGTACTTC. As protein: CASRRLAGGQETQYF.

This clonotype was observed many times. The V call is TRBV29-1, the J call TRBJ1-1; D call uncertain. From germline, CDR1 is SQVTM and CDR2 ANQGSEA. Trimming cost V 6 bases and J 0 bases, with 8 bases left between them. The CDR3 runs to 12 residues. The CDR3, as DNA: TGCAGCGTCGGACCGTTGAACACTGAAGCTTTCTTT. Translating gives CSVGPLNTEAFF.

The sample holds a few counts of this clonotype. The genes are TRBV12-3 or TRBV12-4 and TRBJ2-3; either TRBD1 or TRBD2 may supply D (5 bases each). Trimming removed 6 bases at V and 0 bases at J, with 16 bases between. This CDR3 comprises 16 residues. CDR3 coding DNA: TGTGCCAGCAGCCGAAGGTGGGACGGTAGCACAGATACGCAGTATTTT. Translating gives CASSRRWDGSTDTQYF.

In this sample, this clonotype turned up a few times. The chain combines TRBV12-3 or TRBV12-4 with TRBJ1-1; D possibly corresponds to TRBD1 (6 bases). This CDR3 has 13 amino acids. The ends were cut back, 5 bases at V and 7 bases at J, with 14 bases in the middle. CDR3 sequence reads: CASSPPGAGEAFF. Here the CDR3 DNA reads TGTGCCAGCAGTCCCCCAGGGGCTGGTGAAGCTTTCTTT.

The rearrangement uses TRBV5-1 and TRBJ2-5; D is perhaps TRBD1 or TRBD2 (5 bases each). Trimming cost V 3 bases and J 4 bases, with 16 bases left between them. Germline V CDR1 and CDR2: SGHRS, YFSETQ. CDR3 length equals 15 residues. The CDR3 is CASSSGWDLGETQYF. DNA for the CDR3: TGCGCCAGCAGCTCGGGATGGGACCTGGGAGAGACCCAGTACTTC. The whole variable domain, remainder taken from reference TRBV5-1 and TRBJ2-5, is KAGVTQTPRYLIKTRGQQVTLSCSPISGHRSVSWYQQTPGQGLQFLFEYFSETQRNKGNFPGRFSGRQFSNSRSEMNVSTLELGDSALYLCASSSGWDLGETQYFGPGTRLLVL.

In this sample, this clonotype turned up a few times. This rearrangement joins TRBV5-1 to TRBJ2-2, with 13 bases lining up with TRBD2. The CDR3 length is 16 residues. The J segment lost 4 bases and the V segment lost 2 bases, leaving 2 bases of the junction unmatched. CDR1 SGHRS and CDR2 YFSETQ come from the germline V gene. In nucleotides, the CDR3 is TGCGCCAGCAGCTTCAGGACTAGCGGGAGCACCGGGGAGCTGTTTTTT. It yields the protein CASSFRTSGSTGELFF.

A few counts support this clonotype. The chain recombines TRBV10-3 with TRBJ2-6; D is unresolved. V gave up 9 bases and J gave up 0 bases, with 6 bases separating them. Germline CDR1 ENHRY, CDR2 SYGVKD. The CDR3 totals 13 residues. CDR3 sequence (DNA): TGTGCCATTCCGGCCTCTGGGGCCAACGTCCTGACTTTC. Its protein product is CAIPASGANVLTF.

The chain combines TRBV12-3 or TRBV12-4 with TRBJ2-3, with 9 bases identical to TRBD2. V shed 1 base and J 5 bases; nucleotides not matched to a gene: 7. The CDR3 is made up of 16 amino acids. The DNA of the CDR3 is TGTGCCAGCAGTTTAGTAGCGGGGGCAAAGGTAGATACGCAGTATTTT. This codes for CASSLVAGAKVDTQYF.

This clonotype came up a few times. The chain links TRBV30 to TRBJ1-2; D is perhaps TRBD1 (5 bases). With 7 bases removed from V and 1 base from J, the gap between germline ends came to 19 bases. The CDR3 has 15 amino acids. Germline V gene sequence: CDR1 GTSNPN, CDR2 SVGIG (reference sequence). Here the CDR3 DNA reads TGTGCCTCGATCCCCACGACAGCGGTTAACTATGGCTACACCTTC. This encodes CASIPTTAVNYGYTF.